This T cell receptor beta chain appears in the sequencing data of a study of blood T cells in healthy people across ages. Study findings and constraints: Possibly, changes in expanded clonotypes were confounded because donor CMV status was unknown. In older individuals, TCR beta diversity per million T cells was lower, falling roughly linearly with age.

On this clonotype: Its antigen is currently unknown.

Using a J-beta primer mix together with a sample-barcoded 5' primer, a second PCR was run for roughly 7 to 11 cycles. TCRdb used MiXCR to reprocess the 5' RACE reads, holding one entry per CDR3 protein. The sample records about a million distinct CDR3 sequences, roughly 50% being singletons. V lost 5 bases and J lost 1; bases outside the gene matches: 4. The CDR3 consists of 14 residues. Germline V gene data show CDR1 as MNHEY and CDR2 as SMNVEV (reference sequence). What was sequenced was blood. The TCR was taken from a woman aged 60-75 years in good health. The V and J genes are TRBV27 and TRBJ1-1, with 7 bases identical to TRBD1. The CDR3 spells CASSQRDRNTEAFF. CDR3 bases: TGTGCCAGCAGTCAACGGGACAGGAACACTGAAGCTTTCTTT.